This is a list of T cell receptor beta chains from one sample in a study of cytomegalovirus exposure and HLA in healthy donors. Profiled with immunoSEQ multiplex PCR; TCRdb holds only in-frame clones, not every one. In the table there are about 110,000 clones, around 95% of which are singletons. Sequencing was performed on PBMCs. The receptors derive from a woman under 30 in good health and CMV-seronegative. Each CDR3 is given without its conserved first and last residue.

cdr3_aa,v_call,j_call,cdr3_length
ASRPGLAGSYEQY,TRBV6-5,TRBJ2-7,13
ASSEEWAGRETQY,TRBV6-1,TRBJ2-5,13
AGFSGGPSDTQY,TRBV6-1,TRBJ2-3,12
ASSTSGGSYGYT,TRBV18,TRBJ1-2,12
ASSLQGVSTDTQY,TRBV5-1,TRBJ2-3,13
ASGGDSNFPGELF,TRBV25-1,TRBJ2-2,13
ATYRGVSNQPQH,TRBV19,TRBJ1-5,12
ASSWSQGYT,TRBV6-6,TRBJ1-2,9
ASSLWPPGGEQY,TRBV5-6,TRBJ2-7,12
SVGGGRNTEAF,TRBV29-1,TRBJ1-1,11
ASSLGVTNGYT,TRBV5-1,TRBJ1-2,11
ASSLLGGHTEAF,TRBV28,TRBJ1-1,12
ASSFGGFSGNTIY,TRBV5-1,TRBJ1-3,13
ASSTGLAGGSNEQF,TRBV11-3,TRBJ2-1,14
ASSYRQGNQPQH,TRBV6-5,TRBJ1-5,12
ASSFSRRGLDTQY,TRBV28,TRBJ2-3,13
ASSQGGTSAETQY,TRBV4-2,TRBJ2-5,13
ASSYRDSYEQY,TRBV6-5,TRBJ2-7,11
ASSRQGADEQY,TRBV27,TRBJ2-7,11
ASSPRQGGMNTEAF,TRBV7-9,TRBJ1-1,14
ASSPEAGGVLIGELF,TRBV9,TRBJ2-2,15